This T cell receptor (beta chain) was obtained from a study of Ad26.COV2.S vaccination and SARS-CoV-2 variants. Whole-study context: The study gave Ad26.COV2.S intramuscularly, once or twice 56 days apart.

Broader study findings: Spike-specific TCR breadth in vaccine recipients exceeded that seen in placebo recipients. Vaccinees reportedly had broad spike-specific CD8+ and CD4+ T cell responses.

Concerning this clone: The target antigen is unknown.

Measured with immunoSEQ multiplex PCR; TCRdb has only the in-frame clones, and not every one. The sample records hundreds of thousands of clones, 80% to 90% being singletons. J lost 2 bases, V lost 3 bases, and 7 bases had no gene match. Germline assignment: CDR1 SGDLS and CDR2 YYNGEE. The CDR3 is 17 amino acids. Specified treatment: approximately 18 received Ad26.COV2.S at low or high dose, single or two shots; 5 received placebo; per-sample allocation not given. Material that was analyzed had been drawn on day 63 after the first vaccine or placebo injection. Recruitment in Boston yielded a donor of adult age, 18-55 years.

The sequence was collected from a person aged 18-60 years who received the Ad26.COV2.S COVID-19 vaccine or a placebo. This specimen consisted of peripheral blood, obtained in a trial of Ad26.COV2.S vaccine versus placebo. The chain joins TRBV9 to TRBJ2-5, with 13 bases identical to TRBD2. The CDR3 loop reads CASSDWGLAGLQETQYF. CDR3 bases: TGTGCCAGCAGCGATTGGGGACTAGCGGGGTTACAAGAGACCCAGTACTTC.